The 26 T cell receptor beta chains below were found in one sample sequenced in a study of graft-versus-host responses after intestinal transplantation. Using immunoSEQ multiplex PCR, the repertoire was profiled, and TCRdb retains in-frame clones only, with some absent. The sample lists roughly 13,000 clones, more than 30% occurring once. The authors combined 200,000 CFSE-labeled responder cells with 200,000 irradiated, violet-dye-labeled stimulator cells in plates. This material consisted of alloreactive CD8+ T cells from a mixed lymphocyte reaction culture, taken before intestinal transplant. Subset in this sample: CFSE-low proliferating T cells sorted from roughly 6-day pre-transplant mixed lymphocyte reaction (GvH or HvG direction). The source of these receptors is a human patient who received an intestinal transplant.

V usage is TRBV5-1 and J usage is TRBJ2-1, with a tentative D call TRBD1 (6 bases). Per the germline V gene, CDR1 is SGHRS and CDR2 is YFSETQ. V gave up 4 bases and J gave up 0 bases, with 17 bases separating them. This CDR3 is 17 amino acids long. CDR3 bases: TGCGCCAGCAGCCTCCGGGACACCTGGAGCTCCTACAATGAGCAGTTCTTC. Translation: CASSLRDTWSSYNEQFF.

V gene TRBV27 combines with J gene TRBJ2-7; 11 nucleotides agree with TRBD2. The CDR3 spans 15 residues. J gave up 0 bases and V 5 bases, and 3 bases lay outside the gene matches. Germline loops: CDR1 MNHEY, CDR2 SMNVEV (reference sequence). The CDR3 spells CASSAGTSGSYEQYF. Here the CDR3 DNA reads TGTGCCAGCAGTGCTGGGACTAGCGGCTCCTACGAGCAGTACTTC.

This chain links TRBV14 with TRBJ2-6; D might be TRBD2 (6 bases). V was shortened by 2 bases and J by 4 bases, with 9 bases between the two germline ends. In germline, CDR1 is SGHDN, CDR2 FVKESK. The CDR3 runs to 15 residues. The CDR3 is CASSQLGGGANVLTF. The DNA for the CDR3 is TGTGCCAGCAGCCAACTCGGGGGAGGGGCCAACGTCCTGACTTTC.

The V and J genes are TRBV6-1 and TRBJ2-7; 10 bases align to TRBD2. Trimming took 2 bases from V and 3 from J; bases not matched to a gene: 1. The CDR3 is 14 amino acids. CDR1 is MNHNS, CDR2 SASEGT, per germline. The DNA for the CDR3 is TGTGCCAGCAGTGAAATAGCGGGGGGCTACGAGCAGTACTTC. Protein product: CASSEIAGGYEQYF.

This clone was detected a few times. This chain links TRBV4-2 with TRBJ1-2, with TRBD1 as a possible D gene (6 bases). CDR3 length: 15 amino acids. The germline gives CDR1 LGHNA, CDR2 YNFKEQ. Trimming cost V 0 bases and J 5 bases, with 13 bases left between them. The CDR3, as DNA: TGTGCCAGCAGCCAAGATTGGGGGCTCGTTTATGGCTACACCTTC. Translated: CASSQDWGLVYGYTF.

CDR3 DNA: TGTGCCAGCAGCGTAGAGGCGGGGGCCACTGAAGCTTTCTTT. It yields the protein CASSVEAGATEAFF. The chain is built from TRBV9 and TRBJ1-1; perhaps TRBD1 as D (6 bases). Germline CDR1 SGDLS, CDR2 YYNGEE. V lost 0 bases and J lost 4, with 10 bases in between. The CDR3 extends over 14 amino acids. Complete variable domain (other parts from reference TRBV9 and TRBJ1-1): DSGVTQTPKHLITATGQRVTLRCSPRSGDLSVYWYQQSLDQGLQFLIQYYNGEERAKGNILERFSAQQFPDLHSELNLSSLELGDSALYFCASSVEAGATEAFFGQGTRLTVV.

The genes are TRBV6-1 and TRBJ2-2; no firm D call. Trimming cost V 8 bases and J 1 base, with 5 bases left between them. The CDR3 length is 12 residues. CDR1 is MNHNS and CDR2 is SASEGT in the germline V gene. The CDR3 protein is CASLWNTGELFF. The CDR3 DNA follows: TGTGCCAGCCTATGGAACACCGGGGAGCTGTTTTTT.

This chain links TRBV6-1 with TRBJ2-1; TRBD1 might be the D (6 bases). V lost 5 bases and J lost 6, with 11 bases in between. Germline V CDR1 and CDR2: MNHNS, SASEGT. This CDR3 is built from 13 residues. CDR3 residues: CASSYGGLNEQFF. In DNA, the CDR3 is TGTGCCAGCAGTTATGGGGGCCTCAATGAGCAGTTCTTC.

This clone was detected a few times. CDR3 loop: CSAAWGQGYEQYF. For the CDR3, the DNA is TGCAGCGCCGCCTGGGGACAGGGCTACGAGCAGTACTTC. The chain is built from TRBV29-1 and TRBJ2-7; TRBD1 agrees at 9 bases. The CDR3 loop spans 13 amino acids. Trimming at V came to 7 bases and at J to 3 bases, leaving 7 bases not matched to a gene. The germline gives CDR1 SQVTM, CDR2 ANQGSEA.

In its sample, this clone was seen a few times. J is TRBJ2-1 and V is TRBV9; a weak D match, TRBD1 (5 bases). The ends were cut back, 2 bases at V and 2 bases at J, with 11 bases in the middle. This CDR3 has 15 residues. Germline lookup yields CDR1 SGDLS and CDR2 YYNGEE. The CDR3 DNA sequence: TGTGCCAGCAGCGTTACAGGAAGGGCCTACAATGAGCAGTTCTTC. The encoded protein is CASSVTGRAYNEQFF. Together with reference TRBV9 and TRBJ2-1, the CDR3 gives the full variable domain: DSGVTQTPKHLITATGQRVTLRCSPRSGDLSVYWYQQSLDQGLQFLIQYYNGEERAKGNILERFSAQQFPDLHSELNLSSLELGDSALYFCASSVTGRAYNEQFFGPGTRLTVL.

This clone is medium-sized (0.01 to 0.1%) by share. This chain uses TRBV7-9 with TRBJ1-1; D is perhaps TRBD1 (6 bases). CDR1 and CDR2 (germline): SEHNR, FQNEAQ (reference sequence). V was trimmed by 5 bases and J by 7 bases, leaving 20 bases between them. This CDR3 is built from 15 residues. The CDR3 DNA is TGTGCCAGCAGCGTTTATCTGGGGGCCGAGGATGAAGCTTTCTTT. Amino acid sequence: CASSVYLGAEDEAFF.

Here the CDR3 DNA reads TGTGCCAGCAGTTCTTCAACTGACTGGAACTATGGCTACACCTTC. Its translation is CASSSSTDWNYGYTF. This chain links TRBV6-5 with TRBJ1-2; D remains unclear. The V and J ends lost 4 bases and 2 bases respectively, with 14 bases between them. The length of the CDR3 is 15 residues. CDR1 and CDR2 from the germline V gene are MNHEY and SVGAGI.

In this sample, this clone turned up a few times. The gene calls are TRBV27 and TRBJ1-2; D is perhaps TRBD1 (6 bases). The CDR3 spans 14 residues. Germline lookup yields CDR1 MNHEY and CDR2 SMNVEV (reference sequence). V lost 4 bases to trimming and J lost 8 bases, with 17 bases between them. This chain's CDR3 is CASSSQGRNWGYTF. CDR3 DNA: TGTGCCAGCAGTTCCCAGGGGCGAAATTGGGGCTACACCTTC.

This clone counts as medium-sized. Additional DNA sequences in this sample encode the identical CDR3. The J gene is TRBJ2-7, the V gene TRBV9; tentatively, D is TRBD2 (5 bases). The CDR3 runs 14 residues. V was pared by 0 bases and J by 2 bases, with 9 bases between. Germline CDR1 reads SGDLS; CDR2 reads YYNGEE. The CDR3, as DNA: TGTGCCAGCAGCGTAGCGGACTCTCCCTACGAGCAGTACTTC. Translated, it gives CASSVADSPYEQYF.

The chain joins TRBV10-3 to TRBJ2-5; perhaps TRBD2 as D (6 bases). Trimming removed 6 bases from V and 7 bases from J, with 15 bases in between. This CDR3 contains 13 residues. Germline CDR1 and CDR2: ENHRY and SYGVKD. DNA of the CDR3: TGTGCCATCAGGAGCGAGGGAGGAGTGACCCAGTACTTC. Amino acids: CAIRSEGGVTQYF.

The gene calls are TRBV27 and TRBJ1-1; D unresolved. The CDR3 is 14 residues long. Trimming pared 6 bases from V and 3 bases from J, leaving 14 bases between. Germline CDR1 and CDR2: MNHEY and SMNVEV (reference sequence). Here the CDR3 DNA reads TGTGCCAGCAGCTCCTTTAAGGAGGACACTGAAGCTTTCTTT. Amino acid sequence: CASSSFKEDTEAFF.

This sequence joins TRBV5-6 and TRBJ1-1; D remains ambiguous. Germline assignment: CDR1 SGHDT and CDR2 YYEEEE. The CDR3 is 13 amino acids. V gave up 0 bases and J gave up 5 bases, with 8 bases separating them. The CDR3 reads CASSLGGMTEAFF. For the CDR3, the DNA is TGTGCCAGCAGCTTGGGCGGAATGACTGAAGCTTTCTTT. Supplemented by reference TRBV5-6 and TRBJ1-1, the full variable domain reads DAGVTQSPTHLIKTRGQQVTLRCSPKSGHDTVSWYQQALGQGPQFIFQYYEEEERQRGNFPDRFSGHQFPNYSSELNVNALLLGDSALYLCASSLGGMTEAFFGQGTRLTVV.

This chain joins TRBV6-6 and TRBJ1-2, with D unclear. CDR3 length: 13 residues. Germline loops: CDR1 MNHNY, CDR2 SVGAGI (reference sequence). The ends were cut back, 0 bases at V and 11 bases at J, with 13 bases in the middle. DNA for the CDR3: TGTGCCAGCAGTTACTCGACCCGGGTCGGGTACACCTTC. Its protein product is CASSYSTRVGYTF.

The chain couples TRBV10-3 to TRBJ1-2, with 7 bases identical to TRBD1. The germline V gene encodes CDR1 ENHRY and CDR2 SYGVKD. Trimming took 2 bases from V and 5 from J; bases not matched to a gene: 2. The CDR3 consists of 13 residues. The CDR3 reads CAISEGTAYGYTF. CDR3 coding DNA: TGTGCCATCAGTGAGGGGACAGCATATGGCTACACCTTC.

By sample fraction, this clone is medium-sized (0.01 to 0.1%). The rearrangement uses TRBV7-9 and TRBJ2-7, with a weak D call TRBD2 (6 bases). V was trimmed by 4 bases and J by 5 bases, leaving 6 bases between them. Germline CDR1 SEHNR, CDR2 FQNEAQ (reference sequence). The CDR3 consists of 11 residues. The CDR3 region has the DNA TGTGCCAGCAGCTGGGGGGACGAGCAGTACTTC. It yields the protein CASSWGDEQYF.

This clone was observed a handful of times. CDR3 loop: CAWSIALLNTEAFF. The DNA for the CDR3 is TGTGCCTGGAGTATAGCGTTATTGAACACTGAAGCTTTCTTT. The chain employs TRBV30 and TRBJ1-1; D unclear. Between the trimmed V and J ends, which lost 2 bases and 0 bases, there was a span of 10 bases. The CDR3 sequence is 14 residues long. Germline V gives CDR1 GTSNPN, CDR2 SVGIG (reference sequence).

The rearrangement joins TRBV27 to TRBJ1-3; 7 positions match TRBD1. Germline V gene data show CDR1 as MNHEY and CDR2 as SMNVEV (reference sequence). The CDR3 covers 15 residues. V shed 2 bases and J 3 bases; nucleotides not matched to a gene: 4. DNA of the CDR3: TGTGCCAGCAGTTTACAGGGGGACTTTGGAAACACCATATATTTT. This sequence encodes CASSLQGDFGNTIYF.

The genes are TRBV27 and TRBJ2-5, with D perhaps matching TRBD2 (6 bases). Trimming stripped 8 bases from V and 5 bases from J, with 12 bases between. This CDR3 spans 12 amino acids. Germline V lookup: CDR1 MNHEY, CDR2 SMNVEV (reference sequence). The CDR3 bases are TGTGCCAGCGGACGGGGGTTGGAGACCCAGTACTTC. Translating it yields CASGRGLETQYF.

A few counts support this clone. V is TRBV5-6 and J is TRBJ1-1; possibly TRBD1 for D (5 bases). The germline V gene has CDR1 SGHDT and CDR2 YYEEEE. The germline V and J ends were trimmed by 0 bases and 5 bases, with 8 bases remaining between them. The CDR3 totals 13 residues. CDR3 sequence (DNA): TGTGCCAGCAGCTTGGGGGGCTGGACTGAAGCTTTCTTT. Translating gives CASSLGGWTEAFF.

This clone was seen more than once but under ten times. V and J are TRBV29-1 and TRBJ1-2, with D possibly being TRBD1 (5 bases). V dropped 3 bases and J dropped 0 bases, with 11 bases sitting between them. CDR3 size: 14 residues. CDR1 is SQVTM and CDR2 is ANQGSEA in the germline V gene. This CDR3 is CSVEPWDSNYGYTF. The CDR3 DNA reads TGCAGCGTTGAGCCTTGGGACTCTAACTATGGCTACACCTTC.

A few counts support this clone. V gene TRBV27 combines with J gene TRBJ2-3, with 10 bases aligning to TRBD2. CDR1 and CDR2 (germline): MNHEY, SMNVEV (reference sequence). V lost 3 bases and J lost 10; bases outside the gene matches: 10. The CDR3 totals 15 residues. CDR3 protein: CASSFRLAGVEPQYF. The CDR3 region has the DNA TGTGCCAGCAGTTTCCGGCTAGCGGGAGTGGAGCCGCAGTATTTT.